The next 3 T cell receptor beta chains were all read from a single sample in a study of T cell repertoires in cytomegalovirus infection. No antigen is known for these receptors. From the reads, TCRdb called clonotypes with MiXCR, one entry per CDR3 protein. This table holds about 830,000 distinct CDR3 sequences, 32% found once. The source was cultured CD8+ T cells from PBMCs, collected from culture after CMV antigen stimulation. These receptors came from a human donor in good health (CMV status not recorded). Some clones in this sample may be carry-over from other donors' samples.

This chain uses TRBV12-3 or TRBV12-4 with TRBJ2-1; 7 bases align to TRBD2. V gave up 4 bases and J gave up 3 bases; unmatched junction bases: 6. The CDR3 covers 15 residues. The CDR3: CASSSMGGGYNEQFF. CDR3 sequence (DNA): TGTGCCAGCAGTTCGATGGGGGGGGGCTACAATGAGCAGTTCTTC.

This clonotype was seen only a few times. The chain uses TRBV7-9 and TRBJ2-5, with 7 bases that match TRBD1. This CDR3 comprises 14 residues. Looked up from germline, CDR1 is SEHNR and CDR2 is FQNEAQ (reference sequence). Trimming removed 3 bases from V and 6 bases from J; junction bases left unmatched: 7. CDR3 sequence: CASSLTGMGKTQYF. The CDR3 DNA is TGTGCCAGCAGCTTGACAGGGATGGGGAAGACCCAGTACTTC. Supplemented by reference TRBV7-9 and TRBJ2-5, the full variable domain reads DTGVSQNPRHKITKRGQNVTFRCDPISEHNRLYWYRQTLGQGPEFLTYFQNEAQLEKSRLLSDRFSAERPKGSFSTLEIQRTEQGDSAMYLCASSLTGMGKTQYFGPGTRLLVL.

The chain employs TRBV7-3 and TRBJ2-4, with D perhaps assigned TRBD1 or TRBD2 (5 bases each). The CDR3 has 13 amino acids. The germline V gene has CDR1 SGHTA and CDR2 FQGTGA. Trimming took 5 bases from V and 9 from J, leaving 14 bases between them. The CDR3 DNA reads as TGTGCCAGCAGCCTGAGCCCAGGGAGCATTCAGTACTTC. Amino acid sequence: CASSLSPGSIQYF.